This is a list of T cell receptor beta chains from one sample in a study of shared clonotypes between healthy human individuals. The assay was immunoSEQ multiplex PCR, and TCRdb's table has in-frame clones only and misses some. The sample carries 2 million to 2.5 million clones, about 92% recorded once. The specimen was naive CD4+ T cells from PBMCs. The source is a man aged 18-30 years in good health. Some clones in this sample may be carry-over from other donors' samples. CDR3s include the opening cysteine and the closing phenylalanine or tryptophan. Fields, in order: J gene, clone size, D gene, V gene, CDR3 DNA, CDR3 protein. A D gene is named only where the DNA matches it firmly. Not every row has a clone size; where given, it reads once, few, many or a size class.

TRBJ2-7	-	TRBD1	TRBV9	TGTGCCAGCAGCTCGCGCGACAGGGTCGAGCAGTACTTC	CASSSRDRVEQYF
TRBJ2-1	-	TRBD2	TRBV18	TGTGCCAGCTCACCACCCCCGGGACTAGCGAATGAGCAGTTCTTC	CASSPPPGLANEQFF
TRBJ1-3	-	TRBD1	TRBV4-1	TGCGCCAGCAGCCAAGAAAACAGGGGCTTCTCTGGAAACACCATATATTTT	CASSQENRGFSGNTIYF
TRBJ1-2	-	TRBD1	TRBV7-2	TGTGCCAGCAGCCACCGGGACAGTTCTCCCACCTTC	CASSHRDSSPTF
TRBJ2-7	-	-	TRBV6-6	TGTGCCAGCACCCCCCCGGGCACCTACGAGCAGTACTTC	CASTPPGTYEQYF
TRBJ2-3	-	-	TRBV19	TGTGCCAGTAGTATGGGCCCCTCGGCCGCCAGATATACGCAGTATTTT	CASSMGPSAARYTQYF
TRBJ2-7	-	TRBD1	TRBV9	TGTGCCAGCTCGTCGGGGACAGGGTCTTTCTACGAGCAGTACTTC	CASSSGTGSFYEQYF
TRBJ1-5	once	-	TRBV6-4	TGTGCCAGCAGTGCGCCGATCCAGAAGTGTCAGCCCCAGCATTTT	CASSAPIQKCQPQHF
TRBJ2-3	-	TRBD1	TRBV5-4	TGTGCCAGCACCTTGGCAGGGGGCGATACGCAGTATTTT	CASTLAGGDTQYF
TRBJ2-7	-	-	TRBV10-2	TGCGCCAGCAGAGGACCGGGCCCCTACGAGCAGTACTTC	CASRGPGPYEQYF
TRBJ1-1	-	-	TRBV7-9	TGTGCCAGCAGCTTAGTCACGGGACAAGCTTTCTTT	CASSLVTGQAFF
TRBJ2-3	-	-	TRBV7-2	TGTGCCAGCAGCTTTTTACAAAACACAGATACGCAGTATTTT	CASSFLQNTDTQYF
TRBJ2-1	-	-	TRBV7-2	TGTGCCAGCAGCTTAGCCAGGGACAATGAGCAGTTCTTC	CASSLARDNEQFF
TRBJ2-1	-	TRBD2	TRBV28	TGTGCCAGCAGTTCCCCGTGGGCGGGAGTCTCCTACAATGAGCAGTTCTTC	CASSSPWAGVSYNEQFF
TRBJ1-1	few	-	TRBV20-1	TGCAGTGCTACCATGACAGGTGAAGCTTTCTTT	CSATMTGEAFF
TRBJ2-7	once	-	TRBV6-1	TGTGCCAGCAGTGAAGAGGTTAGGGCGAGCCTAGGCTACGAGCAGTACTTC	CASSEEVRASLGYEQYF
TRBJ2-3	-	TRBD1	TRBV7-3	TGTGCCAGCAGCGACCCAGGGGGTACGCAGTATTTT	CASSDPGGTQYF
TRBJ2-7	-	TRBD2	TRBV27	TGTGCCAGCAGTTCGCTAGCGGGAGGGCCATCCGAGCAGTACTTC	CASSSLAGGPSEQYF
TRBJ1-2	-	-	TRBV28	TGTGCCAGCAGTCCGCTGAGGGCTACTAGAAACTATGGCTACACCTTC	CASSPLRATRNYGYTF
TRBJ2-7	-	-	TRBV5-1	TGCGCCAGCAGCTTGGATCTCAGGGGAGGGGACGAGCAGTACTTC	CASSLDLRGGDEQYF
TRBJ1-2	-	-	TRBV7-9	TGTGCCAGCAGACCTCTGCTGGGGGGCGGCTACACCTTC	CASRPLLGGGYTF
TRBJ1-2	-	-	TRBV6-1	TGTGCCAGCAGGACTACAGGGCGGGATGGCTACACCTTC	CASRTTGRDGYTF
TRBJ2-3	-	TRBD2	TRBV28	TGTGCCAGCAGCCGAGGACTAGCGGGACCATCATGGGGGGGCGCAGATACGCAGTATTTT	CASSRGLAGPSWGGADTQYF
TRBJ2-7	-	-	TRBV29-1	TGCAGCGTTGAAGAGGGGGCGAACGAGCAGTACTTC	CSVEEGANEQYF
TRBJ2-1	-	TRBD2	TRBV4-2	TGTGCCAGCAGCCAGGAAGCGGGAGGGTACTACAATGAGCAGTTCTTC	CASSQEAGGYYNEQFF
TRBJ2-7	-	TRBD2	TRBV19	TGTGCCAGTAGTCGTCGGACTAGCGGCTCCTACGAGCAGTACTTC	CASSRRTSGSYEQYF
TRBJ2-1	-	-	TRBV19	TGTGCCAGTAGTATATTTTTCGGCGGTTATGAGCAGTTCTTC	CASSIFFGGYEQFF
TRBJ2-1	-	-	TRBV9	TGTGCCAGCAGCGCCCGAGGCGGTCCCGGGTATGAGCAGTTCTTC	CASSARGGPGYEQFF
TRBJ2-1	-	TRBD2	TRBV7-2	TGTGCCAGCAGCTTAGAAGGCGGACTAGCGGGAGGGTATAATGAGCAGTTCTTC	CASSLEGGLAGGYNEQFF
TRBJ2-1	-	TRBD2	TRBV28	TGTGCCAGCACCACCCGGGCTGGTAGCGGGGCCTCCTACAATGAGCAGTTCTTC	CASTTRAGSGASYNEQFF
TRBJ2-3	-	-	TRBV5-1	TGCGCCAGCAGCTTGGCGGACAGTTTAGAGAGAGATACGCAGTATTTT	CASSLADSLERDTQYF
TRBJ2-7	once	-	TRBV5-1	TGCGCCAGCAGCCCGGGGACGGCGAGATCCTACGAGCAGTACTTC	CASSPGTARSYEQYF
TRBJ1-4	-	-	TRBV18	TGTGCCAGCTCCCGGACCCAGGGTTATAATGAAAAACTGTTTTTT	CASSRTQGYNEKLFF
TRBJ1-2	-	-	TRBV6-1	TGTGCCAGCAGTGATCAGGGCCGCTGGCCTTATGGCTACACCTTC	CASSDQGRWPYGYTF
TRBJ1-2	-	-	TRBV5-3	TGTGCCAGAAGCTTATCGGCCAAGGGGTATGGCTACACCTTC	CARSLSAKGYGYTF
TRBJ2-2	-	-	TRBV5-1	TGCGCCAGCAGCTTCCAGCAAACCGGGGAGCTGTTTTTT	CASSFQQTGELFF
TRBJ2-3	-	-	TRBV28	TGTGCCAGCAGAAACCTAAGGGGGGGGGATACGCAGTATTTT	CASRNLRGGDTQYF
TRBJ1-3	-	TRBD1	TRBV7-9	TGTGCCAGCAGCTGGAGTTCCAGGACAGGGGATAACACCATATATTTT	CASSWSSRTGDNTIYF
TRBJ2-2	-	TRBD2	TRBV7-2	TGTGCCAGCTCCTTAATAGCGGGAGGGCCGACCGGGGAGCTGTTTTTT	CASSLIAGGPTGELFF
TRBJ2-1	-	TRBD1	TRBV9	TGTGCCAGCAGCTCGACAGGGGTAAACTACAATGAGCAGTTCTTC	CASSSTGVNYNEQFF
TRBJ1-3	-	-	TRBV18	TGTGCCAGCTCACCTGGGAGAGACACCATATATTTT	CASSPGRDTIYF
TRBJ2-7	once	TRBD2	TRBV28	TGTGCCAGCAGTTCGCCGACTAGCGGGAGGAGGTACGAGCAGTACTTC	CASSSPTSGRRYEQYF
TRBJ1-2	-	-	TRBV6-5	TGTGCCAGCAGGACTGAAAAGGTGGAAGGCTACACCTTC	CASRTEKVEGYTF
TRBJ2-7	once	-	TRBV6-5	TGTGCCAGCAGGCCTCTCATCGGGGGTTACGAGCAGTACTTC	CASRPLIGGYEQYF
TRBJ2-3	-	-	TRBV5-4	TGTGCCAGCAGCTTGGAAACAACAGATACGCAGTATTTT	CASSLETTDTQYF
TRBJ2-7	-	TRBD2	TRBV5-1	TGCGCCAGCAGCTTGGAAGCTAGCGGGAGTCCCCACGAGCAGTACTTC	CASSLEASGSPHEQYF
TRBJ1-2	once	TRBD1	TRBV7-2	TGTGCCAGCAGTTCTGACAGGGGGATTTATGGCTACACCTTC	CASSSDRGIYGYTF
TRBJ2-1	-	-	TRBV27	TGTGCCAGCAGTTGGTCAGGGATTAGGAATGAGCAGTTCTTC	CASSWSGIRNEQFF
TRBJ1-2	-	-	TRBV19	TGTGCCAGTGCCGAGGCCTGGCGGGGACGCGGCTATGGCTACACCTTC	CASAEAWRGRGYGYTF
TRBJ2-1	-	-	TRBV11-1	TGTGCCAGCAGCTTAGCGGTAACCCCTCACAATGAGCAGTTCTTC	CASSLAVTPHNEQFF
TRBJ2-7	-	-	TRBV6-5	TGTGCCAGCAGTTCTTTCAAAACTACTTCCTACGAGCAGTACTTC	CASSSFKTTSYEQYF
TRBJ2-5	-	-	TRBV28	TGTGCCAGCAGTTATCCTCTATTGCAGACTGTAGGGATCCCCCAAGAGACCCAGTACTTC	CASSYPLLQTVGIPQETQYF
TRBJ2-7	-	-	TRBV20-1	TGCAGTGGGGGGCTAGCAGGCGAGCAGTACTTC	CSGGLAGEQYF
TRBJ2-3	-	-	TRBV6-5	TGTGCCAGCAGTTACGGGGGGATAATGGATACGCAGTATTTT	CASSYGGIMDTQYF
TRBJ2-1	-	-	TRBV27	TGTGCCAGCAGTGTCCCGGGACTCCCGCGGAATGAGCAGTTCTTC	CASSVPGLPRNEQFF
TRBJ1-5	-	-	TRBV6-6	TGTGCCAGCAGTACCCGAGGGGGTGGCAATCAGCCCCAGCATTTT	CASSTRGGGNQPQHF
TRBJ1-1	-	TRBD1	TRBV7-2	TGTGCCAGCAGCCTGATAGGAACAGGGGTCACTGAAGCTTTCTTT	CASSLIGTGVTEAFF